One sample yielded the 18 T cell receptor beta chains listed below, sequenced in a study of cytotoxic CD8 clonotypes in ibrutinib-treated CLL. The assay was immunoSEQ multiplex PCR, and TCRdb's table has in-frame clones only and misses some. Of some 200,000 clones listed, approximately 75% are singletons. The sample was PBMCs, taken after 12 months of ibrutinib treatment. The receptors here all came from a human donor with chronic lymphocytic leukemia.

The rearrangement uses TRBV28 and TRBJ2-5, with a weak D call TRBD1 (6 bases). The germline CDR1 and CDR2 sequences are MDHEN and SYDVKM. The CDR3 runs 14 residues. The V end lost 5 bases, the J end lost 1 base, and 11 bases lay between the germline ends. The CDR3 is CASSPGQSQETQYF. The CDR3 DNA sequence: TGTGCCAGCAGTCCAGGACAGTCCCAAGAGACCCAGTACTTC.

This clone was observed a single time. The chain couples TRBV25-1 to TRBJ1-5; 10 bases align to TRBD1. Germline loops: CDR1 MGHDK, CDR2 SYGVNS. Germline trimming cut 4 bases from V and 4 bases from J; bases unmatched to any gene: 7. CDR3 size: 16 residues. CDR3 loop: CASSGDRGRGNQPQHF. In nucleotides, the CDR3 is TGTGCCAGCAGTGGTGACAGGGGGCGGGGAAATCAGCCCCAGCATTTT.

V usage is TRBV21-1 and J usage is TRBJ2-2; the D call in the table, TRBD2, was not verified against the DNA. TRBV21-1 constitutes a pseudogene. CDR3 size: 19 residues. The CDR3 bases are TGTGCCAGCAGCAGGAACGCTCTAGCGGGAGGGCCCCACACCGGGGAGCTGTTTTTT. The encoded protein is CASSRNALAGGPHTGELFF.

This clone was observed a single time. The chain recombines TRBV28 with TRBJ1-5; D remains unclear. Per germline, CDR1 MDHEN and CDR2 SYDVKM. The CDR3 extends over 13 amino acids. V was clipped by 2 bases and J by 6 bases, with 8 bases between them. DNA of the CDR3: TGTGCCAGCAGTTTAGGGCGGGTTCAGCCCCAGCATTTT. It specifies CASSLGRVQPQHF.

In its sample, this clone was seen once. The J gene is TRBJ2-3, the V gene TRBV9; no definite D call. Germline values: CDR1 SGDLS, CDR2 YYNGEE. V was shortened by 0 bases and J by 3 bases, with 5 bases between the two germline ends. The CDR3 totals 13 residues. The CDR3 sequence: CASSVEPTDTQYF. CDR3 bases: TGTGCCAGCAGCGTAGAACCAACAGATACGCAGTATTTT.

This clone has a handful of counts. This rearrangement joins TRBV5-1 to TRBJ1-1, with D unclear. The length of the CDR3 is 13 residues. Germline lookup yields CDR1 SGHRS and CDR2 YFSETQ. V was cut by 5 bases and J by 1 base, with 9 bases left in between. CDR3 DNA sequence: TGCGCCAGCAGTGACGAGGGGAACACTGAAGCTTTCTTT. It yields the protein CASSDEGNTEAFF.

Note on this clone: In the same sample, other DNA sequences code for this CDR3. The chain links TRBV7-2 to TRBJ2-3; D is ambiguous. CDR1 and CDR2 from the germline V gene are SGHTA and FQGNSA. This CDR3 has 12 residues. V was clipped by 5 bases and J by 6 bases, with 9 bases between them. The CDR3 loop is CASSLLRDTQYF. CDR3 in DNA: TGTGCCAGCAGCCTCTTACGGGATACGCAGTATTTT.

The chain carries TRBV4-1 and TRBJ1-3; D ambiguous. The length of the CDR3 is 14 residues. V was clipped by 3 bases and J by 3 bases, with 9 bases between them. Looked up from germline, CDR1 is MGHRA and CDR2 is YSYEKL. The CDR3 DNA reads TGCGCCAGCAGCCAGGGAGCCCTTGGAAACACCATATATTTT. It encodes CASSQGALGNTIYF.

CDR3 region: CAIRRTGGGETQYF. The CDR3 DNA follows: TGTGCCATCAGACGGACAGGGGGCGGTGAGACCCAGTACTTC. V gene TRBV10-3 combines with J gene TRBJ2-5, with TRBD1 identical over 11 bases. Germline assignment: CDR1 ENHRY and CDR2 SYGVKD. The CDR3 has 14 amino acids. Germline trimming cut 6 bases from V and 5 bases from J; bases unmatched to any gene: 5.

In DNA form, the CDR3 reads TGTGCCAGCAGCCAGGGGGCCGGGGAGCTGTTTTTT. This gives the protein CASSQGAGELFF. The chain is built from TRBV7-6 and TRBJ2-2, with 7 bases aligning to TRBD1. Germline-derived CDR1 and CDR2 are SGHVS and FNYEAQ. The junction had 0 bases not matched to a gene; V was cut back by 5 bases and J by 6 bases. The CDR3 loop spans 12 amino acids.

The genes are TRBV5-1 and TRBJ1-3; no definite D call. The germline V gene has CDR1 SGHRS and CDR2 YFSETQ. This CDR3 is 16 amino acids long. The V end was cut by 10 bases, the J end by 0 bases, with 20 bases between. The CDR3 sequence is CAPGGTTANSGNTIYF. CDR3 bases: TGCGCCCCTGGCGGCACGACGGCCAACTCTGGAAACACCATATATTTT.

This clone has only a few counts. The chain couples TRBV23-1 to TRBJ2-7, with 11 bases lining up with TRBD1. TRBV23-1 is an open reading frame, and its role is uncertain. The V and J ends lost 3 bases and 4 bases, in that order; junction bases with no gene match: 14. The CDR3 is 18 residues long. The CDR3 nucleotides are TGCGCCAGCAGTCACCGGGGAGTTGGGACAGGGGGTGGGTACGAGCAGTACTTC. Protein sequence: CASSHRGVGTGGGYEQYF.

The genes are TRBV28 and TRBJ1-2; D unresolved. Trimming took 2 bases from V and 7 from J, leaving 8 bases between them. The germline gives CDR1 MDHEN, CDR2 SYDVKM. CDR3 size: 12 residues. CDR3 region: CASSLGVSGYTF. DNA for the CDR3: TGTGCCAGCAGTTTAGGGGTTTCTGGCTACACCTTC.

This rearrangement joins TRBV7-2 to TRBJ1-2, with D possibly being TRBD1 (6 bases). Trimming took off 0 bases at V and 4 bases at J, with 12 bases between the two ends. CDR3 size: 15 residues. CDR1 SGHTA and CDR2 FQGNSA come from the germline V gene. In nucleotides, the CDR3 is TGTGCCAGCAGCTTAGCCCAGGGGCCTGGCTATGGCTACACCTTC. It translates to CASSLAQGPGYGYTF.

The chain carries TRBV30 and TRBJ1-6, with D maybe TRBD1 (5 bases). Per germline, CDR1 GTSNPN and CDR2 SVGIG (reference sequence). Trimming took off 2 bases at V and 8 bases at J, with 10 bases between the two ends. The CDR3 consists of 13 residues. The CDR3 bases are TGTGCCTGGAGTTCGGGCAGGGATTCACCCCTCCACTTT. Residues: CAWSSGRDSPLHF.

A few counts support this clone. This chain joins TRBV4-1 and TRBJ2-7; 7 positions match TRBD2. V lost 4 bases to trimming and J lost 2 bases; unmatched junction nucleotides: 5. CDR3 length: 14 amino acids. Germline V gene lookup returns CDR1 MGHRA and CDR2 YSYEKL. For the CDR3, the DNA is TGCGCCAGCAGCCCCCGGGACTATGCCTACGAGCAGTACTTC. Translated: CASSPRDYAYEQYF.

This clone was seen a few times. The CDR3 spells CASSFLGVGSPLHF. CDR3 nucleotides: TGTGCCAGCAGCTTCTTGGGGGTTGGTTCACCCCTCCACTTT. The J gene is TRBJ1-6, the V gene TRBV11-1; tentative D call: TRBD1 (5 bases). Trimming took 3 bases from V and 9 from J, leaving 12 bases between them. The germline gives CDR1 SGHAT, CDR2 FQDESV (reference sequence). The CDR3 covers 14 residues.

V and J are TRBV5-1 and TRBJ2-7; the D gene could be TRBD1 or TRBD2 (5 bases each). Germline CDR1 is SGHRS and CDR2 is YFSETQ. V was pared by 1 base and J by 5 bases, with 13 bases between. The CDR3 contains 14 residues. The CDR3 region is CASSLNIRDHEQYF. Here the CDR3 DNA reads TGCGCCAGCAGCTTGAACATCCGGGACCACGAGCAGTACTTC.